This T cell receptor (beta chain) was captured by sequencing in a study of blood T cell repertoires in COVID-19. On the study more broadly: Sites in the United States, Italy and Spain provided acute and convalescent COVID-19 samples. Sources were T cells, B-cell-depleted T cells, or PBMCs; the material itself was cDNA or gDNA.

Libraries were prepared by immunoSEQ multiplex PCR; TCRdb keeps only in-frame clonotypes and omits some of them. The data show roughly 280,000 clones, approximately 86% seen once. The CDR3 is 15 residues long. CDR1 KGHDR and CDR2 SFDVKD come from the germline V gene. The junction had 5 bases not matched to a gene; V was cut back by 3 bases and J by 5 bases. The sequence came from a young man with active or convalescent COVID-19. Sequencing was done on a sample of peripheral blood. This sequence joins TRBV24-1 and TRBJ2-1, with TRBD2 identical over 8 bases. CDR3: CATSDPAGANNEQFF. The CDR3 nucleotides are TGTGCCACCAGTGATCCAGCGGGGGCGAACAATGAGCAGTTCTTC.